These 23 T cell receptor beta chains were all obtained from the same sample, sequenced in a study of vaccination effects on CD4 cells after COVID-19. No antigens are known for them. Clones were sequenced by immunoSEQ multiplex PCR, and TCRdb holds only the in-frame ones, with some missing. The sample gives more than 60,000 clones, about 69% of which show up once; under 25% is in the top ten. At the end of approximately 10 days of culture, CD4+ T cells were isolated. Sequencing used CD4+ T cells from PBMCs cultured without peptide, obtained before COVID-19 vaccination. The receptor set was obtained from a human donor who had a prior SARS-CoV-2 infection.

This chain connects TRBV4-2 to TRBJ2-4; D ambiguous. The CDR3 is made up of 17 amino acids. V gave up 0 bases and J gave up 4 bases, with 16 bases separating them. Germline loops: CDR1 LGHNA, CDR2 YNFKEQ. The CDR3 nucleotides are TGTGCCAGCAGCCAAGAAGCTGCGCCGGAGTTAAAAAACATTCAGTACTTC. It specifies CASSQEAAPELKNIQYF.

This clone was counted a few times. This rearrangement joins TRBV6-1 to TRBJ1-6, with D perhaps matching TRBD1 (5 bases). There are 14 residues in the CDR3. Germline CDR1 reads MNHNS; CDR2 reads SASEGT. Trimming left V 3 bases short and J 7 bases short, with 10 bases between. CDR3 nucleotides: TGTGCCAGCAGTGAGACAGCGATAAATTCACCCCTCCACTTT. Its protein product is CASSETAINSPLHF.

The chain has TRBV19 and TRBJ1-5, with D perhaps matching TRBD1 (6 bases). The germline V and J ends were trimmed by 5 bases and 4 bases, with 15 bases remaining between them. Germline V gene data show CDR1 as LNHDA and CDR2 as SQIVND (reference sequence). The CDR3 is made up of 15 amino acids. The CDR3 sequence: CASSAHREPNQPQHF. The DNA for the CDR3 is TGTGCCAGTAGTGCGCACAGGGAGCCTAATCAGCCCCAGCATTTT.

The chain employs TRBV11-3 and TRBJ2-7; 10 bases map to TRBD2. V gave up 2 bases and J gave up 0 bases; unmatched junction bases: 7. The length of the CDR3 is 17 residues. The germline gives CDR1 SGHNT, CDR2 YENEEA. CDR3 nucleotides: TGTGCCAGCAGCTTAAGGACTAGCGGACGAAGCTCCTACGAGCAGTACTTC. Protein: CASSLRTSGRSSYEQYF.

The chain combines TRBV4-1 with TRBJ1-5; no firm D call. The germline V gene encodes CDR1 MGHRA and CDR2 YSYEKL. The CDR3 contains 13 residues. Trimming stripped 0 bases from V and 5 bases from J, with 5 bases between. The CDR3 bases are TGCGCCAGCAGCCAAGAGAGGGATCAGCCCCAGCATTTT. This gives the protein CASSQERDQPQHF.

The J gene is TRBJ2-2, the V gene TRBV11-3, with D maybe TRBD1 (5 bases). This CDR3 comprises 15 residues. Trimming removed 5 bases at V and 0 bases at J, with 10 bases between. Germline-derived CDR1 and CDR2 are SGHNT and YENEEA. The CDR3 spells CASSLGQTNTGELFF. CDR3 DNA sequence: TGTGCCAGCAGCCTGGGGCAGACGAACACCGGGGAGCTGTTTTTT.

The genes are TRBV7-9 and TRBJ1-2; D possibly corresponds to TRBD1 (5 bases). With 5 bases removed from V and 1 base from J, the gap between germline ends came to 11 bases. CDR1 and CDR2 (germline): SEHNR, FQNEAQ (reference sequence). The length of the CDR3 is 14 residues. The CDR3 DNA sequence: TGTGCCAGCAGCAGCCGACAGAATAACTATGGCTACACCTTC. Its translation is CASSSRQNNYGYTF.

This clone showed up just a few times. The chain couples TRBV5-1 to TRBJ2-2; 12 positions match TRBD2. Looked up from germline, CDR1 is SGHRS and CDR2 is YFSETQ. There are 16 residues in the CDR3. Germline trimming cut 3 bases from V and 7 bases from J; bases unmatched to any gene: 7. CDR3 in amino acids: CASSSRLAGEDGELFF. The CDR3 region has the DNA TGCGCCAGCAGCTCCAGACTAGCGGGAGAAGACGGGGAGCTGTTTTTT. Full variable domain (rest looked up from reference TRBV5-1 and TRBJ2-2): KAGVTQTPRYLIKTRGQQVTLSCSPISGHRSVSWYQQTPGQGLQFLFEYFSETQRNKGNFPGRFSGRQFSNSRSEMNVSTLELGDSALYLCASSSRLAGEDGELFFGEGSRLTVL.

The chain recombines TRBV18 with TRBJ2-2; D possibly corresponds to TRBD1 (6 bases). V was shortened by 4 bases and J by 0 bases, with 21 bases between the two germline ends. The CDR3 is 19 amino acids. Germline assignment: CDR1 KGHSH and CDR2 LQKENI. The CDR3 here is CASSQRLGHRVSNTGELFF. The CDR3 bases are TGTGCCAGCTCACAAAGGTTGGGACATCGTGTATCGAACACCGGGGAGCTGTTTTTT.

V is TRBV27 and J is TRBJ2-1; 9 bases fit TRBD2. This CDR3 has 15 amino acids. The germline V gene has CDR1 MNHEY and CDR2 SMNVEV (reference sequence). The ends lost 0 bases at V and 7 bases at J; junction bases unmatched: 4. For the CDR3, the DNA is TGTGCCAGCAGTTTATCGCGCGGGGGGGATAATGAGCAGTTCTTC. Translated, it gives CASSLSRGGDNEQFF.

The rearrangement uses TRBV20-1 and TRBJ2-5; no clear D gene. The germline V gene encodes CDR1 DFQATT and CDR2 SNEGSKA (reference sequence). The CDR3 spans 13 residues. Trimming left V 3 bases short and J 5 bases short, with 13 bases between. CDR3 sequence (DNA): TGCAGTGCTAGTTGGGTTCCCCAGGAGACCCAGTACTTC. Encoded protein: CSASWVPQETQYF.

This clone came up a few times. This chain uses TRBV7-8 with TRBJ2-2; TRBD2 agrees at 9 bases. The CDR3 covers 15 residues. Per germline, CDR1 SGHVS and CDR2 FQNEAQ. With V trimmed by 2 bases and J by 6 bases, 4 bases remained unmatched. CDR3 region: CASSLLAGAAGELFF. The CDR3, as DNA: TGTGCCAGCAGCTTATTAGCGGGAGCGGCCGGGGAGCTGTTTTTT.

This chain connects TRBV7-9 to TRBJ1-2; no reliable D call. V was shortened by 1 base and J by 5 bases, with 14 bases between the two germline ends. There are 15 residues in the CDR3. CDR1 is SEHNR, CDR2 FQNEAQ, per germline (reference sequence). CDR3 loop: CASSLGAGLEYGYTF. The CDR3 bases are TGTGCCAGCAGCTTAGGAGCTGGTCTAGAGTATGGCTACACCTTC. Full variable domain (outside the CDR3, taken from reference TRBV7-9 and TRBJ1-2): DTGVSQNPRHKITKRGQNVTFRCDPISEHNRLYWYRQTLGQGPEFLTYFQNEAQLEKSRLLSDRFSAERPKGSFSTLEIQRTEQGDSAMYLCASSLGAGLEYGYTFGSGTRLTVV.

The chain carries TRBV18 and TRBJ1-3; D not certain. This CDR3 contains 17 residues. From germline, CDR1 is KGHSH and CDR2 LQKENI. Trimming took 3 bases from V and 2 from J, leaving 17 bases between them. The CDR3 bases are TGTGCCAGCTCACCTAACATTGGCCCCCGGGCTGGAAACACCATATATTTT. Encoded protein: CASSPNIGPRAGNTIYF.

The V call is TRBV28, the J call TRBJ2-7, with D possibly being TRBD1 or TRBD2 (6 bases each). The CDR3 has 14 amino acids. Trimming stripped 3 bases from V and 4 bases from J, with 13 bases between. CDR1 and CDR2 (germline): MDHEN, SYDVKM. This chain's CDR3 is CASSFWQGRYEQYF. In DNA, the CDR3 is TGTGCCAGCAGTTTTTGGCAGGGGAGGTACGAGCAGTACTTC.

The rearrangement joins TRBV5-1 to TRBJ2-4; 7 nucleotides line up with TRBD1. CDR3 size: 13 residues. Germline-derived CDR1 and CDR2 are SGHRS and YFSETQ. V trimming: 7 bases; J trimming: 10 bases; junction bases outside the gene matches: 11. In nucleotides, the CDR3 is TGCGCCAGCGGTGGGTCGAACAGGGGTATTCAGTACTTC. It yields the protein CASGGSNRGIQYF.

The J gene is TRBJ1-3, the V gene TRBV29-1; no definite D call. The CDR3 runs 13 residues. Germline V CDR1 and CDR2: SQVTM, ANQGSEA. The ends were cut back, 4 bases at V and 0 bases at J, with 7 bases in the middle. The CDR3 nucleotides are TGCAGCGTTGTTATTGCCTCTGGAAACACCATATATTTT. Translating it yields CSVVIASGNTIYF.

This clone was counted a single time. The J gene is TRBJ2-2, the V gene TRBV7-2, with D possibly TRBD2 on 6 matching bases. V lost 5 bases, J lost 8 bases, and 21 bases lay in between. Germline CDR1 reads SGHTA; CDR2 reads FQGNSA. The length of the CDR3 is 16 residues. The CDR3 DNA sequence: TGTGCCAGCAGCCCAAGAGGGACTGGCGAGGGGGGGGAGCTGTTTTTT. This gives the protein CASSPRGTGEGGELFF.

This clone has only a few counts. This chain joins TRBV27 and TRBJ2-7, with TRBD1 matching over 11 bases. This CDR3 comprises 16 residues. The V segment lost 6 bases and the J segment 1 base; nucleotides outside the gene matches: 8. CDR1 is MNHEY and CDR2 is SMNVEV in the germline V gene (reference sequence). DNA for the CDR3: TGTGCCAGCAGCCCCGGGACAGGGGGATTATCCTACGAGCAGTACTTC. Residues: CASSPGTGGLSYEQYF.

The V and J genes are TRBV28 and TRBJ1-1; D unclear. Per the germline V gene, CDR1 is MDHEN and CDR2 is SYDVKM. V was shortened by 3 bases and J by 6 bases, with 14 bases between the two germline ends. The CDR3 runs to 14 residues. The CDR3, as DNA: TGTGCCAGCAGTTTGGCGCTGTCGGTCTCTGAAGCTTTCTTT. It yields the protein CASSLALSVSEAFF.

The CDR3, as DNA: TGTGCCAGCAGCGTACAACCGGGACAGGGCCTTTATGGCTACACCTTC. Its translation is CASSVQPGQGLYGYTF. The chain joins TRBV9 to TRBJ1-2; TRBD1 aligns across 9 bases. V shed 1 base and J 5 bases; nucleotides not matched to a gene: 9. Germline values: CDR1 SGDLS, CDR2 YYNGEE. The CDR3 runs 16 residues.

The rearrangement joins TRBV2 to TRBJ2-6, with unresolved D. CDR1 SNHLY and CDR2 FYNNEI come from the germline V gene. V was shortened by 8 bases and J by 6 bases, with 14 bases between the two germline ends. This CDR3 comprises 14 residues. The CDR3 region is CASSDLLAANVLTF. CDR3 nucleotide sequence: TGTGCCAGCTCGGACCTCCTCGCGGCCAACGTCCTGACTTTC.

This rearrangement joins TRBV20-1 to TRBJ2-5; 11 bases agree with TRBD1. The ends lost 6 bases at V and 5 bases at J; junction bases unmatched: 8. The CDR3 totals 14 residues. Looked up from germline, CDR1 is DFQATT and CDR2 is SNEGSKA (reference sequence). The CDR3 DNA sequence: TGCAGTGCCAGTAGGACAGGGGGCTCTGAGACCCAGTACTTC. Translated, it gives CSASRTGGSETQYF.